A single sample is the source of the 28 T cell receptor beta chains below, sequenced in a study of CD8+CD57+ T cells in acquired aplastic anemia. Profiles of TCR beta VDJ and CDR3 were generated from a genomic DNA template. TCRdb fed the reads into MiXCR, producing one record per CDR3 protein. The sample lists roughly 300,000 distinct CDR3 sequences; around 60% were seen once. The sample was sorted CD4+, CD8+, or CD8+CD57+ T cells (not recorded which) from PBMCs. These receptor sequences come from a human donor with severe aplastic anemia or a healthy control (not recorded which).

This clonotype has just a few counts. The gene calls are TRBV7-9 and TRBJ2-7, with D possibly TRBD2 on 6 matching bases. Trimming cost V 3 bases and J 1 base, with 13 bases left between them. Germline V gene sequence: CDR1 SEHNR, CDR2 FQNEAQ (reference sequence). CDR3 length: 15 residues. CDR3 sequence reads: CASSFRDWGSYEQYF. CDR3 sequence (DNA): TGTGCCAGCAGCTTTAGGGACTGGGGGTCCTACGAGCAGTACTTC.

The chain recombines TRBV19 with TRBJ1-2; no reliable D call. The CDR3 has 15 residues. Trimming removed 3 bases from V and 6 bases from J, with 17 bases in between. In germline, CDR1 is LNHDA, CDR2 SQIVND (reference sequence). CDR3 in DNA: TGTGCCAGTAGTATTTTGGTGGACGGCGGAGATGGCTACACCTTC. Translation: CASSILVDGGDGYTF.

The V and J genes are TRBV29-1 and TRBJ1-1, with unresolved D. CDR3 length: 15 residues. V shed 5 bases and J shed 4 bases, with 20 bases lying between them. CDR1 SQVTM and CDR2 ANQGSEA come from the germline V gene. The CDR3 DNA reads TGCAGCGTTATTATTGGGCAACAAAGTGGCACTGAAGCTTTCTTT. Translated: CSVIIGQQSGTEAFF.

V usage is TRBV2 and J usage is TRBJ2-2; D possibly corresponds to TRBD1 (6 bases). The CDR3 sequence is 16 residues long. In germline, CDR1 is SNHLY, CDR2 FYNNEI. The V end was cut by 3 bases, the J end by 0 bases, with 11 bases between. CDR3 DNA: TGTGCCAGCAGTGACAAGGGACAAACGAACACCGGGGAGCTGTTTTTT. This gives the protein CASSDKGQTNTGELFF.

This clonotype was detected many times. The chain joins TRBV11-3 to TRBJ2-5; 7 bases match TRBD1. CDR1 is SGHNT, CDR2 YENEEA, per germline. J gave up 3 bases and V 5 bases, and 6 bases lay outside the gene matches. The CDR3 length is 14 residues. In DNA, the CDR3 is TGTGCCAGCAGCCCGAGGGGGCGCGAAGAGACCCAGTACTTC. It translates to CASSPRGREETQYF.

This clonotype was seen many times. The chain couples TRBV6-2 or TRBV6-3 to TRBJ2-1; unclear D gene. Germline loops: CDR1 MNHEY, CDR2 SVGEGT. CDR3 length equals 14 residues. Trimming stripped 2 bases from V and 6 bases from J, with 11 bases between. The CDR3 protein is CASSYRPSVNEQFF. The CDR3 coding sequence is TGTGCCAGCAGTTACAGACCTTCCGTCAATGAGCAGTTCTTC.

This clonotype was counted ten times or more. CDR3 DNA: TGCAGTGCTAGAATTAATGGCTACACCTTC. Translation gives CSARINGYTF. The rearrangement joins TRBV20-1 to TRBJ1-2; D gene ambiguous. The CDR3 has 10 amino acids. Trimming stripped 2 bases from V and 6 bases from J, with 4 bases between. The germline V gene has CDR1 DFQATT and CDR2 SNEGSKA (reference sequence).

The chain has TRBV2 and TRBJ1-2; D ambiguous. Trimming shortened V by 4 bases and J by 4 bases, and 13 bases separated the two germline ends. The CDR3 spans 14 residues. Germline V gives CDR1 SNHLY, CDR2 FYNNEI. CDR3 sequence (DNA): TGTGCCAGCAGTGCTAGAGATAGTCCCTATGGCTACACCTTC. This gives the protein CASSARDSPYGYTF.

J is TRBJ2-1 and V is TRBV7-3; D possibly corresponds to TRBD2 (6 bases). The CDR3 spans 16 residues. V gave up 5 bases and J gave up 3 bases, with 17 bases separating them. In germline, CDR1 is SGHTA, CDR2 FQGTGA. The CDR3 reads CASSDSTSRFYNEQFF. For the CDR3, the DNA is TGTGCCAGCAGCGACTCCACTAGCAGGTTCTACAATGAGCAGTTCTTC.

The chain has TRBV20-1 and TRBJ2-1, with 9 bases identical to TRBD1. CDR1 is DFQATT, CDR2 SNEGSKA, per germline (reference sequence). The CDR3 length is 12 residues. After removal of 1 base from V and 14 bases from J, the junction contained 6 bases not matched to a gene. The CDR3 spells CSARGRGQGEFF. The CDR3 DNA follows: TGCAGTGCTAGAGGAAGGGGACAGGGTGAGTTCTTC.

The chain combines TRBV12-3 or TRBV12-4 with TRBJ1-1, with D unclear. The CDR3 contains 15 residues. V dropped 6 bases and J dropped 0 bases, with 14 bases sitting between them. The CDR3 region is CASRLKGIMNTEAFF. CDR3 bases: TGTGCCAGCAGATTAAAAGGGATAATGAACACTGAAGCTTTCTTT.

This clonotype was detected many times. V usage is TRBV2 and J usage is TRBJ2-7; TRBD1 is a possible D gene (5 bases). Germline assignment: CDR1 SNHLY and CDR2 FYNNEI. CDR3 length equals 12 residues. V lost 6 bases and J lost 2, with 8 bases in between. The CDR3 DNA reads TGTGCCAGCAGGGACACACCCTACGAGCAGTACTTC. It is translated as CASRDTPYEQYF.

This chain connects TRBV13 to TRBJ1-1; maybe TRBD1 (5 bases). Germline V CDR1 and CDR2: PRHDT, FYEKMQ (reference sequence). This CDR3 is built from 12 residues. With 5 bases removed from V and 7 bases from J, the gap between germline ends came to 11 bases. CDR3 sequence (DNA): TGTGCCAGCAGCGAGACAGAGGATGAAGCTTTCTTT. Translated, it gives CASSETEDEAFF.

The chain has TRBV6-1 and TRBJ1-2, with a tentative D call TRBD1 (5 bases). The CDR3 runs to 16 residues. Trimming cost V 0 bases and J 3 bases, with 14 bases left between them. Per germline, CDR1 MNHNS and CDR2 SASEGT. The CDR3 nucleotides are TGTGCCAGCAGTGAAGCGGGTGGGGGATCGCACTATGGCTACACCTTC. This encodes CASSEAGGGSHYGYTF.

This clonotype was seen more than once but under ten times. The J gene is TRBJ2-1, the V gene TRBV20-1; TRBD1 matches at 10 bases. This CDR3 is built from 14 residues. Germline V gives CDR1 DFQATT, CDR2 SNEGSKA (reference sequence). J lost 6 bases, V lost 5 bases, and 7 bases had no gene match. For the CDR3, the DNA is TGCAGTGCTGTCGACAGGGGGCTGGTCAATGAGCAGTTCTTC. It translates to CSAVDRGLVNEQFF.

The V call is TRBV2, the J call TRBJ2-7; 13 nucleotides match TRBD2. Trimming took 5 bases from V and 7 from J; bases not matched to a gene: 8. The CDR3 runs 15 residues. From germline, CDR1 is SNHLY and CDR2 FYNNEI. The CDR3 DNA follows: TGTGCCAGCAGTTATACTAGCGGGGGGGCCGAAGAGCAGTACTTC. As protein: CASSYTSGGAEEQYF.

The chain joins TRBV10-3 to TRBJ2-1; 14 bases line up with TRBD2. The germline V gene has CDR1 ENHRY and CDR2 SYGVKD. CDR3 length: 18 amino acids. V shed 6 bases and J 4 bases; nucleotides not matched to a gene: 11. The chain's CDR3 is CAISQTSGGAGAYNEQFF. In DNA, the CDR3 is TGTGCCATCAGCCAGACTAGCGGGGGGGCAGGTGCTTACAATGAGCAGTTCTTC.

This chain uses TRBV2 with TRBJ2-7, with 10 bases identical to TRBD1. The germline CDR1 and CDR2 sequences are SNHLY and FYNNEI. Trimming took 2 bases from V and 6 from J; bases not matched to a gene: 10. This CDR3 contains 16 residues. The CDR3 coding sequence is TGTGCCAGCAGTGAATGTGCGGGGACAGGGGTCTGCGAGCAGTACTTC. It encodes CASSECAGTGVCEQYF.

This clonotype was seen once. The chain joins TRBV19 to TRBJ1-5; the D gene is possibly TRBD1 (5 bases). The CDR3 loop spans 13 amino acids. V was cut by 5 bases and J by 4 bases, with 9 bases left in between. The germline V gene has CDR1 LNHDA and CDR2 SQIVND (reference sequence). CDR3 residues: CASSGTANQPQHF. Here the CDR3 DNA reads TGTGCCAGTAGTGGGACGGCGAATCAGCCCCAGCATTTT.

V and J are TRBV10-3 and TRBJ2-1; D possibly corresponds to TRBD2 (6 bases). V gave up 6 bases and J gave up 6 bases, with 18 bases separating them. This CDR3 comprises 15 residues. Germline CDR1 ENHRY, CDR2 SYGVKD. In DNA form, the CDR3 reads TGTGCCATCAGGGACCGCAGCGGGTCGGTCAATGAGCAGTTCTTC. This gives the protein CAIRDRSGSVNEQFF.

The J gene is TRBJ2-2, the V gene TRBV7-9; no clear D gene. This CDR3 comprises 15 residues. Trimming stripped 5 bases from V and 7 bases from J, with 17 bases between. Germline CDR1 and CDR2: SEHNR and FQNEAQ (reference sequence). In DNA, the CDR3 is TGTGCCAGCAGCCAGACGGCGACGGTTGGCGGGGAGCTGTTTTTT. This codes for CASSQTATVGGELFF.

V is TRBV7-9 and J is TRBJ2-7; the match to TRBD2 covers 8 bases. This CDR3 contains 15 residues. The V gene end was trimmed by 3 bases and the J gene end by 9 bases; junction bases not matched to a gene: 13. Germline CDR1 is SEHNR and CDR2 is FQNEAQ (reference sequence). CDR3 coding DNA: TGTGCCAGCAGCTTCAGCGGGGGCCCCAACTGGGGGCAGTACTTC. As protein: CASSFSGGPNWGQYF.

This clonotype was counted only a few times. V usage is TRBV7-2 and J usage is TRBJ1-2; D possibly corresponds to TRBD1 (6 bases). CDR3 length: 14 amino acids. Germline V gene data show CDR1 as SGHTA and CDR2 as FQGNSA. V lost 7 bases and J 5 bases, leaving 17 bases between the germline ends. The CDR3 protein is CASTENREGYGYTF. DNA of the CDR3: TGTGCCAGCACTGAGAACAGGGAGGGGTATGGCTACACCTTC.

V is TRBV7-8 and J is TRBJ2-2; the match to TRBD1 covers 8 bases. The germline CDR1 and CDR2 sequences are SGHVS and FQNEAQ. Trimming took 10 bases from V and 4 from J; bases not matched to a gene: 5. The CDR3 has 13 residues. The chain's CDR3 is CATAGTGTGELFF. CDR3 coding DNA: TGTGCCACAGCCGGGACAGGCACCGGGGAGCTGTTTTTT.

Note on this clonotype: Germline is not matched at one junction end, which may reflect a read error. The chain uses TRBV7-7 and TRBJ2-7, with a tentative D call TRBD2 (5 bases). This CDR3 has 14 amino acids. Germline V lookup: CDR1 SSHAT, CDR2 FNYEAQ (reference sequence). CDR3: CASSFEGSSYEQYF. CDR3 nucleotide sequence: TGCGCCAGCAGCTTTGAGGGTAGCTCCTACGAGCAGTACTTC.

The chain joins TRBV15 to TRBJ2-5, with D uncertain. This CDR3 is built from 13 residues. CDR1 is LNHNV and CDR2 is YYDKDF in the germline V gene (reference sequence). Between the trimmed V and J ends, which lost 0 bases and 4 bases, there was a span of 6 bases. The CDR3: CATSREVGETQYF. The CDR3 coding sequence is TGTGCCACCAGCAGAGAAGTGGGAGAGACCCAGTACTTC. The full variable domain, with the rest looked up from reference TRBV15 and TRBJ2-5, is DAMVIQNPRYQVTQFGKPVTLSCSQTLNHNVMYWYQQKSSQAPKLLFHYYDKDFNNEADTPDNFQSRRPNTSFCFLDIRSPGLGDTAMYLCATSREVGETQYFGPGTRLLVL.

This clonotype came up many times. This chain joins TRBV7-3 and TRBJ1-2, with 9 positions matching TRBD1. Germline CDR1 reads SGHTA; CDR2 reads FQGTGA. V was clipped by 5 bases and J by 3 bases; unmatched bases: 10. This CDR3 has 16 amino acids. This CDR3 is CASSILQGALDYGYTF. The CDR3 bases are TGTGCCAGCAGCATCCTACAGGGGGCTCTGGACTATGGCTACACCTTC.

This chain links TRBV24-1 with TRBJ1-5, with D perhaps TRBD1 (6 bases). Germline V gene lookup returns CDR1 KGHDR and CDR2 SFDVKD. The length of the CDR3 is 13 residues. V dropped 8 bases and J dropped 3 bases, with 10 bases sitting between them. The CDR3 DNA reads TGTGCCACCAAGGGACAATCCAATCAGCCCCAGCATTTT. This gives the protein CATKGQSNQPQHF.